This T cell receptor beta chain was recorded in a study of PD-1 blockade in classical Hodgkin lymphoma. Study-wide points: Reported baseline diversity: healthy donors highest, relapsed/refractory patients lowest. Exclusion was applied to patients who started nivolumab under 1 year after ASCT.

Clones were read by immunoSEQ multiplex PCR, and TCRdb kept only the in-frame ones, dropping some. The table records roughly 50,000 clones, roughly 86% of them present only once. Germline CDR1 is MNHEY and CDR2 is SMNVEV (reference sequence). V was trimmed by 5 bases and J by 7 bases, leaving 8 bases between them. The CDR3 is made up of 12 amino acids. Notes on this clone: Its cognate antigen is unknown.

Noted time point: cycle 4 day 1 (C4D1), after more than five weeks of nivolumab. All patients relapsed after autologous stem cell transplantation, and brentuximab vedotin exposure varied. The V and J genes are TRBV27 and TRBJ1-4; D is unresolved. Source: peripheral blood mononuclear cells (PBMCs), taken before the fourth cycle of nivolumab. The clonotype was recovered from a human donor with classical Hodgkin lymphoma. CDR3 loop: CASSLNGEKLFF. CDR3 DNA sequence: TGTGCCAGCAGTCTAAACGGTGAAAAACTGTTTTTT.